These 26 T cell receptor beta chains share one sample of origin, sequenced in a study of CD8+CD57+ T cells in acquired aplastic anemia. Patients sequenced had flow cytometry evidence of CD8+CD57+ cell expansion. TCR beta VDJ and CDR3 were profiled, and genomic DNA was the template. TCRdb redid the calling of the reads with MiXCR, one entry per CDR3 protein. The table records 150,000 to 200,000 distinct CDR3 sequences, about two thirds of them present only once. Sequencing input: sorted CD4+, CD8+, or CD8+CD57+ T cells (not recorded which) from PBMCs. Receptor source: a human donor with aplastic anemia.

This clonotype occurred many times. The gene calls are TRBV24-1 and TRBJ1-1; D call uncertain. Germline V gives CDR1 KGHDR, CDR2 SFDVKD. Trimming shortened V by 9 bases and J by 0 bases, and 10 bases separated the two germline ends. CDR3 length equals 13 residues. The CDR3 DNA follows: TGTGCCACCCGCTATGATGTGAACACTGAAGCTTTCTTT. Its protein is CATRYDVNTEAFF.

V and J are TRBV4-1 and TRBJ2-7; D not resolved. Germline CDR1 is MGHRA and CDR2 is YSYEKL. V dropped 3 bases and J dropped 2 bases, with 14 bases sitting between them. The CDR3 is 15 amino acids. The DNA for the CDR3 is TGCGCCAGCAGCCACCTTCTGGACGGTGCCTACGAGCAGTACTTC. It encodes CASSHLLDGAYEQYF.

J is TRBJ2-7 and V is TRBV9; 11 bases map to TRBD1. CDR3 length: 15 amino acids. Germline CDR1 is SGDLS and CDR2 is YYNGEE. J was trimmed by 0 bases and V by 3 bases; bases with no gene match: 2. The CDR3 is CASSAGTGGSYEQYF. Here the CDR3 DNA reads TGTGCCAGCAGCGCCGGGACAGGGGGCTCCTACGAGCAGTACTTC.

The gene calls are TRBV6-5 and TRBJ2-7, with a possible D match to TRBD2 (5 bases). CDR1 is MNHEY and CDR2 is SVGAGI in the germline V gene. This CDR3 region has 13 residues. The ends were cut back, 8 bases at V and 2 bases at J, with 13 bases in the middle. CDR3 amino acids: CASGLAFAYEQYF. CDR3 bases: TGTGCCAGCGGACTGGCCTTTGCCTACGAGCAGTACTTC.

CDR3 residues: CASSRRFDSNQPQHF. The CDR3 DNA sequence: TGTGCCAGCAGCCGGAGGTTTGATAGCAATCAGCCCCAGCATTTT. The chain joins TRBV7-2 to TRBJ1-5; D is ambiguous. The V end lost 5 bases, the J end lost 0 bases, and 11 bases lay between the germline ends. From germline, CDR1 is SGHTA and CDR2 FQGNSA. The CDR3 consists of 15 residues. Filled out from reference TRBV7-2 and TRBJ1-5, the complete variable domain reads GAGVSQSPSNKVTEKGKDVELRCDPISGHTALYWYRQSLGQGLEFLIYFQGNSAPDKSGLPSDRFSAERTGGSVSTLTIQRTQQEDSAVYLCASSRRFDSNQPQHFGDGTRLSIL.

This clonotype was seen more than once but under ten times. The gene calls are TRBV20-1 and TRBJ1-5; tentative D call: TRBD1 (5 bases). Germline CDR1 DFQATT, CDR2 SNEGSKA (reference sequence). This CDR3 is built from 13 residues. The germline V and J ends were trimmed by 5 bases and 2 bases, with 10 bases remaining between them. CDR3 sequence reads: CSAPQGGNQPQHF. The CDR3 coding sequence is TGCAGTGCTCCTCAGGGTGGCAATCAGCCCCAGCATTTT.

The V call is TRBV7-6, the J call TRBJ2-3; D unresolved. The CDR3 sequence is 12 residues long. Trimming left V 2 bases short and J 6 bases short, with 6 bases between. CDR1 and CDR2 (germline): SGHVS, FNYEAQ. CDR3 sequence: CASSLSSDTQYF. In DNA, the CDR3 is TGTGCCAGCAGCTTAAGTTCTGATACGCAGTATTTT.

The V and J genes are TRBV6-4 and TRBJ1-1; no clear D. Trimming shortened V by 7 bases and J by 7 bases, and 19 bases separated the two germline ends. Per germline, CDR1 MRHNA and CDR2 SNTAGT. The CDR3 totals 14 residues. CDR3 sequence (DNA): TGTGCCAGCACATCGGACGCGGAAACGAGTGAAGCTTTCTTT. Translation: CASTSDAETSEAFF.

The chain has TRBV20-1 and TRBJ1-2, with D possibly being TRBD1 (6 bases). The ends were cut back, 0 bases at V and 4 bases at J, with 12 bases in the middle. The CDR3 spans 14 residues. Germline V gene sequence: CDR1 DFQATT, CDR2 SNEGSKA (reference sequence). The CDR3 loop is CSARDTGQVYGYTF. As DNA, the CDR3 is TGCAGTGCTAGAGACACGGGACAAGTCTATGGCTACACCTTC.

V gene TRBV25-1 combines with J gene TRBJ2-1; 8 nucleotides agree with TRBD1. The junction had 8 bases not matched to a gene; V was cut back by 11 bases and J by 2 bases. From germline, CDR1 is MGHDK and CDR2 SYGVNS. The CDR3 is 14 residues long. The CDR3 loop is CAGNPGGTYNEQFF. The CDR3 DNA is TGTGCCGGCAACCCAGGGGGCACCTACAATGAGCAGTTCTTC.

This clonotype appeared a single time. V gene TRBV19 combines with J gene TRBJ1-1; D is perhaps TRBD1 (5 bases). This CDR3 spans 12 amino acids. Trimming removed 4 bases at V and 5 bases at J, with 8 bases between. Germline V gene lookup returns CDR1 LNHDA and CDR2 SQIVND (reference sequence). CDR3 bases: TGTGCCAGTAGTACGGGACTTACTGAAGCTTTCTTT. Translated, it gives CASSTGLTEAFF.

The chain employs TRBV5-1 and TRBJ2-3, with D hard to call. Between the trimmed V and J ends, which lost 0 bases and 6 bases, there was a span of 11 bases. Looked up from germline, CDR1 is SGHRS and CDR2 is YFSETQ. The CDR3 is 14 amino acids. CDR3 sequence: CASSLAPTPDTQYF. The CDR3 region has the DNA TGCGCCAGCAGCTTGGCCCCCACTCCCGATACGCAGTATTTT.

The gene calls are TRBV15 and TRBJ1-1; D is ambiguous. The ends were cut back, 0 bases at V and 0 bases at J, with 8 bases in the middle. This CDR3 is built from 15 residues. The germline gives CDR1 LNHNV, CDR2 YYDKDF (reference sequence). The CDR3: CATSRDVRLNTEAFF. The CDR3 DNA sequence: TGTGCCACCAGCAGAGATGTACGGCTGAACACTGAAGCTTTCTTT.

V and J are TRBV7-8 and TRBJ1-5; D is unresolved. Germline V lookup: CDR1 SGHVS, CDR2 FQNEAQ. The CDR3 covers 16 residues. Between the trimmed V and J ends, which lost 2 bases and 4 bases, there was a span of 15 bases. The CDR3 DNA is TGTGCCAGCAGCTTATTGACCGGGCCTGGTAATCAGCCCCAGCATTTT. It translates to CASSLLTGPGNQPQHF.

The chain has TRBV20-1 and TRBJ2-7; TRBD1 is a possible D gene (6 bases). The CDR3 totals 14 residues. Germline lookup yields CDR1 DFQATT and CDR2 SNEGSKA (reference sequence). V was trimmed by 4 bases and J by 0 bases, leaving 13 bases between them. Written as DNA, the CDR3 is TGCAGTGCTACCGGGACACTGAGCTCCTACGAGCAGTACTTC. Translating gives CSATGTLSSYEQYF.

V gene TRBV20-1 combines with J gene TRBJ1-4; 9 nucleotides line up with TRBD1. CDR3 length: 13 amino acids. J gave up 7 bases and V 5 bases, and 5 bases lay outside the gene matches. Germline CDR1 reads DFQATT; CDR2 reads SNEGSKA (reference sequence). CDR3 nucleotides: TGCAGTGCTTCGGACAGGGGAGGTGAAAAACTGTTTTTT. It yields the protein CSASDRGGEKLFF.

This clonotype counts as medium-sized. The chain uses TRBV10-3 and TRBJ2-3; D perhaps matches TRBD2 (6 bases). Between the trimmed V and J ends, which lost 2 bases and 2 bases, there was a span of 14 bases. This CDR3 comprises 16 residues. Germline V CDR1 and CDR2: ENHRY, SYGVKD. The CDR3 loop reads CAISEGAGTLTDTQYF. The CDR3 nucleotides are TGTGCCATCAGTGAGGGGGCGGGGACTCTCACAGATACGCAGTATTTT.

This clonotype turned up a few times. The chain carries TRBV9 and TRBJ1-1; D is uncertain. V was trimmed by 0 bases and J by 7 bases, leaving 10 bases between them. This CDR3 is built from 13 residues. The V gene's germline CDR1 is SGDLS and CDR2 YYNGEE. The CDR3 DNA sequence: TGTGCCAGCAGCGTAGACATCCCGGATGAAGCTTTCTTT. This sequence encodes CASSVDIPDEAFF.

The J gene is TRBJ2-1, the V gene TRBV5-4, with 9 bases aligning to TRBD1. Looked up from germline, CDR1 is SGHNT and CDR2 is YYREEE (reference sequence). The CDR3 totals 15 residues. J gave up 9 bases and V 3 bases, and 10 bases lay outside the gene matches. The CDR3: CASSSGTGYGTEQFF. The CDR3 region has the DNA TGTGCCAGCAGCTCCGGGACAGGGTATGGGACTGAGCAGTTCTTC.

The chain is built from TRBV20-1 and TRBJ1-2; 10 bases are a match to TRBD1. The J segment lost 2 bases and the V segment lost 4 bases, leaving 7 bases of the junction unmatched. Germline assignment: CDR1 DFQATT and CDR2 SNEGSKA (reference sequence). The CDR3 is 15 amino acids. The CDR3 nucleotides read TGCAGTGCTATGAACCGGGACAGGGGAAACTATGGCTACACCTTC. This translates into CSAMNRDRGNYGYTF.

V usage is TRBV20-1 and J usage is TRBJ2-1; TRBD2 matches at 9 bases. The length of the CDR3 is 16 residues. After removal of 0 bases from V and 7 bases from J, the junction contained 10 bases not matched to a gene. Germline CDR1 DFQATT, CDR2 SNEGSKA (reference sequence). CDR3 nucleotide sequence: TGCAGTGCTAGAGATCTCGGACTAGCGTTGGGGAATGAGCAGTTCTTC. This sequence encodes CSARDLGLALGNEQFF.

This clonotype was recorded a few times. This chain connects TRBV6-6 to TRBJ1-2; no definite D call. The CDR3 is 11 amino acids. Germline-derived CDR1 and CDR2 are MNHNY and SVGAGI (reference sequence). Trimming left V 5 bases short and J 2 bases short, with 3 bases between. As DNA, the CDR3 is TGTGCCAGCAGTGCCAACTATGGCTACACCTTC. This translates into CASSANYGYTF.

As to this clonotype: One end of the junction is discordant with germline, which a read error may explain. The CDR3 coding sequence is TGTGCCACCAGTAGAGACCCCCCCCCCAACACCGGGGAGCTGTTTTTT. It encodes CATSRDPPPNTGELFF. This chain uses TRBV15 with TRBJ2-2; D not certain. The CDR3 has 16 amino acids. CDR1 and CDR2 from the germline V gene are LNHNV and YYDKDF (reference sequence).

CDR3 protein: CSARAGGPVEQYF. CDR3 DNA: TGCAGTGCTAGAGCGGGAGGGCCGGTTGAGCAGTACTTC. The chain is built from TRBV20-1 and TRBJ2-7; TRBD2 matches 8 bases. After removal of 1 base from V and 7 bases from J, the junction contained 6 bases not matched to a gene. The CDR3 spans 13 residues. CDR1 DFQATT and CDR2 SNEGSKA come from the germline V gene (reference sequence).

This chain links TRBV20-1 with TRBJ2-7; unclear D gene. Germline CDR1 DFQATT, CDR2 SNEGSKA (reference sequence). The germline V and J ends were trimmed by 2 bases and 2 bases, with 10 bases remaining between them. The CDR3 length is 13 residues. CDR3 DNA sequence: TGCAGTGCTAGAAGGCCCAGCACCTACGAGCAGTACTTC. Amino acid sequence: CSARRPSTYEQYF.

This clonotype was found once. The chain links TRBV10-1 to TRBJ1-6; 7 nucleotides align to TRBD1. The ends lost 4 bases at V and 5 bases at J; junction bases unmatched: 5. Germline V gives CDR1 WNHNN, CDR2 SYGVQD (reference sequence). This CDR3 is built from 15 residues. DNA of the CDR3: TGCGCCAGCAGTGCCCGGGACAGAGATAATTCACCCCTCCACTTT. Translating gives CASSARDRDNSPLHF.